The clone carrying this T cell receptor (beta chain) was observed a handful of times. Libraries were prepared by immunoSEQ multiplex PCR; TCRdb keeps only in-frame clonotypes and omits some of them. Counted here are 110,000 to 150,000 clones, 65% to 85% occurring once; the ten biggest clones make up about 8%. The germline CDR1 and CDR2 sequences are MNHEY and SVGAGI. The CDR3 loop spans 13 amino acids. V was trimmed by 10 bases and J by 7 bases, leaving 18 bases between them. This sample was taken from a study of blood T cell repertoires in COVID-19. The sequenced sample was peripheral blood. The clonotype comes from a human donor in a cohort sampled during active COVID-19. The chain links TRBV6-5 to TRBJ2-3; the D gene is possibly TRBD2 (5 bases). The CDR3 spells CAIRGSTPNTQYF. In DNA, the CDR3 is TGTGCCATCCGGGGTTCCACCCCCAATACGCAGTATTTT.